Listed below are T cell receptor beta chains from one sample, sequenced in a study of T cell changes during pregnancy in multiple sclerosis. The data were produced by immunoSEQ multiplex PCR, yet TCRdb's version contains in-frame clones alone and is incomplete. The sample yields roughly 42,000 clones, 89% seen once. The sequencing here drew on CD4+ T cells from peripheral blood mononuclear cells, taken in the first trimester of pregnancy. These receptor sequences come from a female donor with multiple sclerosis, enrolled in a pregnancy study. Each CDR3 is given with its conserved first and last residue. The D gene is left open where the match is weak. Clone size is stated in some rows and not others, as once, few, many or a class when expanded.

CDR3nt,CDR3aa,j_gene,d_gene,v_gene,abundance
TGTGCCAGCAGCCCCCGACTAGCGGGAATCTACGAGCAGTACTTC,CASSPRLAGIYEQYF,TRBJ2-7,TRBD2,TRBV7-2,NA
TGCAGCGTTGACCGGACTAGCATAGGCAATGAGCAGTTCTTC,CSVDRTSIGNEQFF,TRBJ2-1,TRBD2,TRBV29-1,once
TGTGCCAGCAGCTCGAGCCAGGGTTGGGCCACAGATACGCAGTATTTT,CASSSSQGWATDTQYF,TRBJ2-3,NA,TRBV7-8,NA
TGTGCCAGCAGTGAAGCCCCAGGGTGGGGTGAGCAGTTCTTC,CASSEAPGWGEQFF,TRBJ2-1,NA,TRBV6-1,NA
TGTGCCAGCAGCTTGACAGGGGAGGTGTACTTC,CASSLTGEVYF,TRBJ2-7,TRBD1,TRBV11-2,NA
TGCGCCAGCAGCCAAGCGCGTGGGACAGGTTACCTCTTAGCCAAAAACATTCAGTACTTC,CASSQARGTGYLLAKNIQYF,TRBJ2-4,TRBD1,TRBV4-3,once
TGTGCCAGCAGTGAACAGGGGGCATCCTACGAGCAGTACTTC,CASSEQGASYEQYF,TRBJ2-7,TRBD1,TRBV2,medium-sized
TGTGCCAGCACTCCCCGCGAGGCGGGTACCGGGGAGCTGTTTTTT,CASTPREAGTGELFF,TRBJ2-2,NA,TRBV2,NA
TGCAGCGTCGGTCTCAGGTATAATGAAAAACTGTTTTTT,CSVGLRYNEKLFF,TRBJ1-4,NA,TRBV29-1,NA
TGTGCCAGCGGGGAAGAGGGACTAGCGGGAAATGAGCAGTTCTTC,CASGEEGLAGNEQFF,TRBJ2-1,TRBD2,TRBV2,NA
TGTGCCAGCAAACGACAGGGGGTTGATCAGCCCCAGCATTTT,CASKRQGVDQPQHF,TRBJ1-5,TRBD1,TRBV6-5,NA
TGTGCCAGCAGTTTCCGCGGGAGGGGGTACCAAGAGACCCAGTACTTC,CASSFRGRGYQETQYF,TRBJ2-5,TRBD2,TRBV28,NA
TGTGCCAGCAGCAAAGGGGCAAAGAGAAACTCCTACGAGCAGTACTTC,CASSKGAKRNSYEQYF,TRBJ2-7,NA,TRBV21-1,NA
TGTGCCTGGAGTGAGGCTAGCGGGAGAAGGAGAGAGACCCAGTACTTC,CAWSEASGRRRETQYF,TRBJ2-5,TRBD2,TRBV30,NA
TGTGCCTGGAGTGACGACGTTATGAGACAGCGCACAGATACGCAGTATTTT,CAWSDDVMRQRTDTQYF,TRBJ2-3,NA,TRBV30,NA
TGTGCCAGCAGCCTAACTAGCGGGGTTAACACCGGGGAGCTGTTTTTT,CASSLTSGVNTGELFF,TRBJ2-2,TRBD2,TRBV7-3,NA
TGTGCCAGCAGTGGAAGGGACAGGGGGTCCCCCTACGAGCAGTACTTC,CASSGRDRGSPYEQYF,TRBJ2-7,TRBD1,TRBV25-1,NA
TGCGCCAGCCAACTAGCGGGGCTGAACACCGGGGAGCTGTTTTTT,CASQLAGLNTGELFF,TRBJ2-2,TRBD2,TRBV5-1,NA
TGTGCCTGGAGTGTGGGACTAGGCCACGAGACCCAGTACTTC,CAWSVGLGHETQYF,TRBJ2-5,TRBD2,TRBV30,NA
TGTGCCATCAGTGAAGCAGGGCGCGGAGAAGCTTTCTTT,CAISEAGRGEAFF,TRBJ1-1,NA,TRBV10-3,NA
TGTGCCAGCAGCACCGGACTAGCGGGAGGGGTAGAGACCCAGTACTTC,CASSTGLAGGVETQYF,TRBJ2-5,TRBD2,TRBV7-3,NA
TGTGCCAGCAGTCGGGACAGCCGGGAGACCCAGTACTTC,CASSRDSRETQYF,TRBJ2-5,TRBD1,TRBV2,NA
TGTGCCAGCAGCGCCACGGCCGGGCAGGGAGGGGAGACCCAGTACTTC,CASSATAGQGGETQYF,TRBJ2-5,TRBD2,TRBV7-2,NA
TGTGCCAGCAGCTTGGCCCCCAAAGCAGGAAGAACCGGGGAGCTGTTTTTT,CASSLAPKAGRTGELFF,TRBJ2-2,NA,TRBV5-4,once
TGTGCCAGCATTCCACCTCTGGGGCTAGCGGGAGCGGGTGAGCAGTTCTTC,CASIPPLGLAGAGEQFF,TRBJ2-1,TRBD2,TRBV28,NA
TGCGCCAGCAGCATGACTAGCGGGAGGCTAAACACCGGGGAGCTGTTTTTT,CASSMTSGRLNTGELFF,TRBJ2-2,TRBD2,TRBV5-1,NA